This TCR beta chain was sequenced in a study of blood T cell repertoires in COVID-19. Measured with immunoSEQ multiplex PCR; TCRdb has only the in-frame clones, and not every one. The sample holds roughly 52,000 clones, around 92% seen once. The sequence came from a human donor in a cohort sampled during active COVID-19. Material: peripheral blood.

CDR3 sequence: CASSLGGGQGSYGYTF. The CDR3 DNA is TGTGCCAGCAGCTTAGGAGGGGGACAGGGGTCCTATGGCTACACCTTC. This chain uses TRBV7-2 with TRBJ1-2; TRBD1 agrees at 10 bases. Germline V gene lookup returns CDR1 SGHTA and CDR2 FQGNSA. This CDR3 has 16 amino acids. Losses at the gene ends were 1 base for V and 4 bases for J; bases not matched to a gene: 6.